This T cell receptor (beta chain) appears in the sequencing data of a study of T cells in Graves' hyperthyroidism and ophthalmopathy (dated by TCRdb to between 2017 and 2020). In the study overall: Peripheral blood was collected at initial diagnosis, before any treatment. According to the paper, TCR Vbeta CDR3 sequencing was carried out on roughly 130 peripheral blood samples, which came from approximately 41 ophthalmopathy, 80 or so hyperthyroidism and 17 progressor patients. For training and testing, the 100 or so patients in the discovery cohort were randomly divided in a 7:3 ratio. Prospective prediction of ophthalmopathy was tested in an independent validation cohort consisting of 18 hyperthyroidism patients and more than 15 patients who later progressed to ophthalmopathy. TCR V-J signatures able to tell the groups apart were searched for in a discovery cohort of 100 patients, of whom over 40 had Graves' ophthalmopathy and about 60 had stable Graves' hyperthyroidism. Following sampling, methimazole starting at 30 mg daily was given to hyperthyroidism patients, and high-dose intravenous methylprednisolone was given to ophthalmopathy patients. In more than 5 Graves' hyperthyroidism patients, the study also compared T-cell repertoires from thyroid tissue with T-cell repertoires from blood.

This clonotype is a singleton in its sample. Its antigen remains undetermined. Base-call qualities are not available, and no considerably larger clone is one nucleotide away. A single read makes a weak case. Amplification of TCR beta CDR3 regions was carried out from RNA transcripts. The TCR CDR3 was subjected to a first round of RT-PCR using the HTBI primer set and the Qiagen OneStep RT-PCR kit. Libraries were constructed in a second round of multiplex PCR, after which size selection and purification were carried out. Libraries were sequenced paired-end with 100 bp reads on an Illumina HiSeq2000. The original pipeline was this. SOAPnuke was used to process the raw data, with reads discarded if the reads contained adapters or uncalled bases, had a mean Phred below 15, or lacked an exact constant-primer or identifier match. High-quality paired reads were merged with COPE v1.2.5, and unique nucleotide sequences were defined as clonotypes. Clonotypes were aligned to IMGT TRBV, TRBD and TRBJ reference segments using MiTCR v1.1. The analysis included only V-J combinations with a frequency above 0.0001, which together covered approximately 99% of the repertoires. A TCS score was defined as the ratio between F50 (clonal expansion) and ExV (chaos), using BLOSUM62-based TCRdist between CDR3 peptides within each V-J. Welch's t-statistics and random forest reduced roughly 530 V-J features to roughly 13, which were used in a naive Bayes classifier (R e1071). The public reads were quality trimmed at Q25 with fastp and then assembled into clones with MiXCR by TCRdb, keeping productive beta chains. Every distinct CDR3 protein forms one entry, paired with its most common genes and DNA. TCRdb's processing, not the authors' own work, is the source of the V and J calls. This sample holds approximately 700,000 distinct CDR3 sequences; about 16% were observed only once. Clones ranked in the top ten supply 8.4% of the sample.

Stable Graves' hyperthyroidism was defined as no progression to ophthalmopathy during 18 months of follow-up. Hyperthyroidism patients were aged 18 to 65 years and newly diagnosed, with disease duration of less than 2 months. Any patient with an uncontrolled infection, another autoimmune disease, pregnancy or lactation was excluded. Clinical symptoms, serum thyroxine and TRAb, thyroid ultrasound, and orbital computed tomography formed the basis for the diagnoses. Ficoll-Paque density gradient centrifugation was used to isolate PBMCs from about 9.4 ml of fresh peripheral blood. Trizol reagent was used to extract total RNA, and RNA quality was then checked on an Agilent 2100 Bioanalyzer. Overall study outcomes, separate from this receptor: In validation, the model predicted progression to ophthalmopathy with over 60% sensitivity and over 72% specificity, a median of about 6 months before onset. In cross-validation, a model built on a 13 V-J signature told ophthalmopathy apart from stable hyperthyroidism with 87.88% sensitivity and 81% to 82% specificity, and in testing the same model reached 80%/75%. Sample size was not statistically predetermined, and blinding of investigators to group allocation was not performed. Most expanded thyroid clonotypes (frequency above 0.001) were also found in blood, which suggests that blood repertoires may mirror thyroid immune responses.

From the cysteine through the phenylalanine, the CDR3 covers 13 amino acids. The only DNA kept is the CDR3, 39 bases in frame from the first base. V and J lose 5 bases and 12 bases, and a span of 17 bases separates them. CDR1 SGHVS and CDR2 FNYEAQ are derived from the germline V gene. Recombination linked TRBV7-6 to TRBJ2-1; the D gene is possibly TRBD1 or TRBD2, with 5 bases matching each. Sequenced input: blood. This receptor was obtained from a man younger than 35 with Graves' hyperthyroidism. The CDR3 reads as follows: CASSPRGSAGQFF. DNA sequence: TGTGCCAGCAGCCCGAGGGGATCGGCAGGGCAGTTCTTC. Joined to the reference TRBV7-6 and TRBJ2-1 proteins, this CDR3 gives the full variable domain: GAGVSQSPRYKVTKRGQDVALRCDPISGHVSLYWYRQALGQGPEFLTYFNYEAQQDKSGLPNDRFSAERPEGSISTLTIQRTEQRDSAMYRCASSPRGSAGQFFGPGTRLTVL.